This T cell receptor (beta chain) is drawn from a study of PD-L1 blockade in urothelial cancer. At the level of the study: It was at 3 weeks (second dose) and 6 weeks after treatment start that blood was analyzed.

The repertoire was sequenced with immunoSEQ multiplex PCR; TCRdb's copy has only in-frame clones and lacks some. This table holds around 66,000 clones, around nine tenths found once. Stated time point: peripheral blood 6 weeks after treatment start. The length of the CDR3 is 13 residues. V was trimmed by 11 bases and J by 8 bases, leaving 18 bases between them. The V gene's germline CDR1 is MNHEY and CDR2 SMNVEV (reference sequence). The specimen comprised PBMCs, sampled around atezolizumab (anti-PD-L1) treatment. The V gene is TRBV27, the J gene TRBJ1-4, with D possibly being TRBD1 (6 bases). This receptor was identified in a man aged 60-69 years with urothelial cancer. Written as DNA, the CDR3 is TGTGCCGCAGGGAGGGGGGATCGGGAAAAACTGTTTTTT. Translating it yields CAAGRGDREKLFF.